The clone carrying this T cell receptor beta chain was recorded at least ten times. Antigen specificity is unknown. This sample is part of a study of CD8 T cells in ankylosing spondylitis. Broader study findings: Several highly homologous variants formed a TCR beta motif that appeared characteristic of ankylosing spondylitis blood.

The J segment lost 4 bases and the V segment lost 6 bases, leaving 5 bases of the junction unmatched. The germline gives CDR1 DFQATT, CDR2 SNEGSKA (reference sequence). There are 12 residues in the CDR3. Scientists made TCR beta libraries using quantitative 5'-RACE with molecular barcodes. One entry per CDR3 protein results from TCRdb running MiXCR on the 5' RACE reads. Of about 260,000 distinct CDR3 sequences listed, 20% to 30% are singletons. Sequenced material: blood, either unsorted or a sorted T cell fraction (not recorded which). The clonotype was recovered from a male donor with ankylosing spondylitis or in good health (not recorded which). The chain is built from TRBV20-1 and TRBJ2-5; 7 bases fit TRBD2. The CDR3 protein is CSAPGGTETQYF. The CDR3 DNA follows: TGCAGTGCCCCCGGGGGGACAGAGACCCAGTACTTC.